Below are 26 T cell receptor beta chains sequenced from a single sample in a study of blood T cell repertoires in COVID-19. Repertoires were generated with immunoSEQ multiplex PCR, while TCRdb's copy carries only in-frame clones and drops some. Of around 70,000 clones listed, 75% to 80% are singletons. The sequenced sample was peripheral blood. The receptors stem from a human donor in a cohort sampled during active COVID-19.

This clone was seen more than once but under ten times. The chain recombines TRBV18 with TRBJ1-5; D is unclear. CDR1 and CDR2 (germline): KGHSH, LQKENI. This CDR3 region has 14 residues. Trimming pared 3 bases from V and 0 bases from J, leaving 6 bases between. The CDR3 sequence is CASSPDISNQPQHF. The CDR3 nucleotides read TGTGCCAGCTCACCCGACATTAGCAATCAGCCCCAGCATTTT.

The V gene is TRBV24-1, the J gene TRBJ1-6, with D possibly matching TRBD1 (6 bases). The CDR3 runs 13 residues. The V end lost 6 bases, the J end lost 8 bases, and 10 bases lay between the germline ends. The V gene's germline CDR1 is KGHDR and CDR2 SFDVKD. The CDR3 DNA follows: TGTGCCACCAGTCAGGGGTGGGATTCACCCCTCCACTTT. This sequence encodes CATSQGWDSPLHF.

In its sample, this clone was seen a few times. The chain joins TRBV18 to TRBJ1-2, with TRBD1 identical over 7 bases. Germline-derived CDR1 and CDR2 are KGHSH and LQKENI. The CDR3 totals 16 residues. V shed 3 bases and J 8 bases; nucleotides not matched to a gene: 15. The CDR3 protein is CASSPIRDRDGQGYTF. Written as DNA, the CDR3 is TGTGCCAGCTCACCGATCCGCGACAGGGATGGTCAAGGCTACACCTTC. The full variable domain, rest sourced from reference TRBV18 and TRBJ1-2, is NAGVMQNPRHLVRRRGQEARLRCSPMKGHSHVYWYRQLPEEGLKFMVYLQKENIIDESGMPKERFSAEFPKEGPSILRIQQVVRGDSAAYFCASSPIRDRDGQGYTFGSGTRLTVV.

This chain connects TRBV12-2 to TRBJ2-2; the D call in the table, TRBD2, was not verified against the DNA. TRBV12-2 is a documented pseudogene. This CDR3 region has 18 residues. The CDR3 is CASRLAPPAATNTGELFF. The CDR3 nucleotides read TGTGCAAGTCGCTTAGCGCCGCCAGCGGCCACGAACACCGGGGAGCTGTTTTTT.

The chain is built from TRBV3-1 (or the pseudogene TRBV3-2) and TRBJ1-1; D might be TRBD1 (6 bases). The ends were cut back, 1 base at V and 10 bases at J, with 19 bases in the middle. The CDR3 runs to 15 residues. Germline CDR1 reads LGHDT; CDR2 reads YNNKEL (reference sequence). For the CDR3, the DNA is TGTGCCAGCAGCCAAGGGGGGGGCGCCTGGTCTGGAGCTTTCTTT. Residues: CASSQGGGAWSGAFF.

V usage is TRBV5-4 and J usage is TRBJ2-5, with 15 nucleotides matching TRBD2. In germline, CDR1 is SGHNT, CDR2 YYREEE (reference sequence). There are 17 residues in the CDR3. V shed 3 bases, J shed 7 bases, and the junction held 10 bases outside the gene matches. The CDR3 DNA is TGTGCCAGCAGCTCTGGGACTAGCGGGAGGACCCTCGGGACCCAGTACTTC. Amino acids: CASSSGTSGRTLGTQYF. The full variable domain, in which reference TRBV5-4 and TRBJ2-5 provide the parts outside the CDR3, is ETGVTQSPTHLIKTRGQQVTLRCSSQSGHNTVSWYQQALGQGPQFIFQYYREEENGRGNFPPRFSGLQFPNYSSELNVNALELDDSALYLCASSSGTSGRTLGTQYFGPGTRLLVL.

The V and J genes are TRBV19 and TRBJ2-5; TRBD2 might be the D (6 bases). The ends were cut back, 5 bases at V and 2 bases at J, with 15 bases in the middle. Germline V lookup: CDR1 LNHDA, CDR2 SQIVND (reference sequence). This CDR3 is 15 amino acids long. This CDR3 reads CASSPISGGQETQYF. CDR3 DNA sequence: TGTGCCAGTAGTCCCATTTCCGGGGGACAAGAGACCCAGTACTTC.

V and J are TRBV7-2 and TRBJ2-5, with a weak D call TRBD2 (6 bases). CDR3 length equals 16 residues. Germline loops: CDR1 SGHTA, CDR2 FQGNSA. V lost 0 bases to trimming and J lost 1 base, with 12 bases between them. As DNA, the CDR3 is TGTGCCAGCAGCTTAGCTGCGACTAGTGGCCAAGAGACCCAGTACTTC. Protein product: CASSLAATSGQETQYF. Variable domain in full (rest from reference TRBV7-2 and TRBJ2-5): GAGVSQSPSNKVTEKGKDVELRCDPISGHTALYWYRQSLGQGLEFLIYFQGNSAPDKSGLPSDRFSAERTGGSVSTLTIQRTQQEDSAVYLCASSLAATSGQETQYFGPGTRLLVL.

This clone occurred a few times. The J gene is TRBJ2-7, the V gene TRBV18, with D perhaps matching TRBD1 (6 bases). The CDR3 is 14 amino acids. Germline CDR1 reads KGHSH; CDR2 reads LQKENI. Between the trimmed V and J ends, which lost 3 bases and 4 bases, there was a span of 13 bases. The DNA for the CDR3 is TGTGCCAGCTCACCCGGGACAAACGCATACGAGCAGTACTTC. This encodes CASSPGTNAYEQYF.

CDR3 nucleotide sequence: TGCGCCAGCAGCCAGGGTCTAGGACTAGCGGGAGTCGACTACGAGCAGTACTTC. Amino acids: CASSQGLGLAGVDYEQYF. The chain has TRBV5-1 and TRBJ2-7; 13 bases are a match to TRBD2. Germline-derived CDR1 and CDR2 are SGHRS and YFSETQ. V shed 4 bases and J 3 bases; nucleotides not matched to a gene: 13. The CDR3 has 18 amino acids.

The chain joins TRBV11-1 to TRBJ2-7; D uncertain. Trimming cost V 5 bases and J 2 bases, with 16 bases left between them. Germline V gene sequence: CDR1 SGHAT, CDR2 FQDESV (reference sequence). The CDR3 extends over 15 amino acids. The CDR3 protein is CASSALEVGTYEQYF. Here the CDR3 DNA reads TGTGCCAGCAGCGCCCTTGAGGTCGGAACCTACGAGCAGTACTTC.

The sample holds one count of this clone. This rearrangement joins TRBV4-3 to TRBJ1-1; D may be TRBD1 (6 bases). Trimming removed 5 bases from V and 2 bases from J, with 12 bases in between. CDR3 length: 14 amino acids. Germline CDR1 reads LGHNA; CDR2 reads YSLEER. The CDR3 protein is CASSMDRANTEAFF. The CDR3 nucleotides read TGCGCCAGCAGCATGGACAGAGCTAACACTGAAGCTTTCTTT.

V is TRBV2 and J is TRBJ1-1; 7 nucleotides align to TRBD1. Germline CDR1 and CDR2: SNHLY and FYNNEI. After removal of 6 bases from V and 3 bases from J, the junction contained 10 bases not matched to a gene. The CDR3 covers 15 residues. The CDR3 nucleotides read TGTGCCAGCAGCAGAGACAGGGAGTTCGACACTGAAGCTTTCTTT. Its translation: CASSRDREFDTEAFF.

V usage is TRBV5-4 and J usage is TRBJ2-1; D possibly corresponds to TRBD2 (6 bases). V lost 1 base to trimming and J lost 2 bases, with 10 bases between them. Germline CDR1 is SGHNT and CDR2 is YYREEE (reference sequence). This CDR3 spans 15 amino acids. DNA for the CDR3: TGTGCCAGCAGCTTGAGGTCTAGCGCCTACAATGAGCAGTTCTTC. This encodes CASSLRSSAYNEQFF.

The chain is built from TRBV13 and TRBJ2-5, with a possible D match to TRBD2 (5 bases). V lost 0 bases to trimming and J lost 2 bases, with 13 bases between them. CDR1 and CDR2 from the germline V gene are PRHDT and FYEKMQ (reference sequence). The CDR3 is 16 residues long. CDR3 sequence reads: CASSLGEWTFQETQYF. The CDR3 nucleotides read TGTGCCAGCAGCTTAGGGGAATGGACTTTTCAAGAGACCCAGTACTTC.

The V gene is TRBV3-1 (or the pseudogene TRBV3-2), the J gene TRBJ2-7, with 11 positions matching TRBD2. This CDR3 has 16 amino acids. CDR1 and CDR2 (germline): LGHDT, YNNKEL (reference sequence). The ends lost 4 bases at V and 2 bases at J; junction bases unmatched: 7. CDR3 sequence reads: CASSRKTSGTAYEQYF. CDR3 bases: TGTGCCAGCAGCCGCAAGACTAGCGGGACCGCCTACGAGCAGTACTTC.

This chain connects TRBV6-5 to TRBJ2-7; tentatively, D is TRBD1 (6 bases). This CDR3 comprises 13 residues. Trimming left V 6 bases short and J 6 bases short, with 15 bases between. Germline V gene lookup returns CDR1 MNHEY and CDR2 SVGAGI. CDR3 sequence reads: CASSPRTVGEQYF. CDR3 in DNA: TGTGCCAGCAGCCCCCGGACAGTCGGCGAGCAGTACTTC.

The rearrangement links TRBV6-1 to TRBJ1-2, with TRBD1 matching 7 bases. The CDR3 is 14 amino acids. From germline, CDR1 is MNHNS and CDR2 SASEGT. The trim removed 3 bases at V and 2 bases at J, leaving 3 bases unmatched. CDR3 in amino acids: CASSDTTGNYGYTF. As DNA, the CDR3 is TGTGCCAGCAGTGACACGACAGGGAACTATGGCTACACCTTC.

The chain uses TRBV11-2 and TRBJ2-7; TRBD1 matches 7 bases. The CDR3 totals 15 residues. J gave up 0 bases and V 3 bases, and 5 bases lay outside the gene matches. From germline, CDR1 is SGHAT and CDR2 FQNNGV. The DNA of the CDR3 is TGTGCCAGCAGCTTTAATCGGGACAGCTCCTACGAGCAGTACTTC. Its protein product is CASSFNRDSSYEQYF.

The chain recombines TRBV6-6 with TRBJ1-4, with a possible D match to TRBD1 (5 bases). Trimming shortened V by 6 bases and J by 7 bases, and 30 bases separated the two germline ends. This CDR3 comprises 19 residues. Germline CDR1 and CDR2: MNHNY and SVGAGI (reference sequence). CDR3 sequence (DNA): TGTGCCAGCAGCTATTTAGCGGGACGACAGCTCCTTCTGAGTGAAAAACTGTTTTTT. It specifies CASSYLAGRQLLLSEKLFF.

This clone was found a few times. The V gene is TRBV9, the J gene TRBJ2-7; TRBD2 agrees at 7 bases. The CDR3 contains 15 residues. Germline V gene sequence: CDR1 SGDLS, CDR2 YYNGEE. V trimming: 2 bases; J trimming: 6 bases; junction bases outside the gene matches: 11. The CDR3 DNA follows: TGTGCCAGCAGCGTTTCAGCGGGAAGGGTCGGCGAGCAGTACTTC. Its translation is CASSVSAGRVGEQYF.

This chain uses TRBV19 with TRBJ2-5; 11 bases are shared with TRBD1. Germline V CDR1 and CDR2: LNHDA, SQIVND (reference sequence). The CDR3 consists of 14 residues. J gave up 4 bases and V 6 bases, and 4 bases lay outside the gene matches. CDR3 in DNA: TGTGCCAGTAGGATGGACAGGGGGCGAGAGACCCAGTACTTC. Protein sequence: CASRMDRGRETQYF.

V gene TRBV19 combines with J gene TRBJ1-6; TRBD1 matches at 7 bases. The CDR3 sequence is 14 residues long. V was clipped by 6 bases and J by 6 bases; unmatched bases: 5. Germline CDR1 reads LNHDA; CDR2 reads SQIVND (reference sequence). CDR3 nucleotides: TGTGCCAGTAGCACGGGACAGCCTAATTCACCCCTCCACTTT. Its protein product is CASSTGQPNSPLHF. Variable domain in full (rest from reference TRBV19 and TRBJ1-6): DGGITQSPKYLFRKEGQNVTLSCEQNLNHDAMYWYRQDPGQGLRLIYYSQIVNDFQKGDIAEGYSVSREKKESFPLTVTSAQKNPTAFYLCASSTGQPNSPLHFGNGTRLTVT.

The rearrangement links TRBV12-5 to TRBJ2-2, with a weak D call TRBD2 (6 bases). Trimming pared 2 bases from V and 5 bases from J, leaving 6 bases between. The length of the CDR3 is 13 residues. Looked up from germline, CDR1 is LGHNT and CDR2 is FRNRAP. CDR3 in DNA: TGTGCTAGTGGTTTGCGGGGGACCGGGGAGCTGTTTTTT. This sequence encodes CASGLRGTGELFF.

This sequence joins TRBV5-6 and TRBJ2-2, with TRBD1 matching over 9 bases. The V gene's germline CDR1 is SGHDT and CDR2 YYEEEE. This CDR3 is 18 amino acids long. V trimming: 2 bases; J trimming: 0 bases; junction bases outside the gene matches: 8. CDR3 in DNA: TGTGCCAGCAGCTTCAGGACAGGGGAAAAGACGAACACCGGGGAGCTGTTTTTT. Translation gives CASSFRTGEKTNTGELFF. The full variable domain, with the rest looked up from reference TRBV5-6 and TRBJ2-2, is DAGVTQSPTHLIKTRGQQVTLRCSPKSGHDTVSWYQQALGQGPQFIFQYYEEEERQRGNFPDRFSGHQFPNYSSELNVNALLLGDSALYLCASSFRTGEKTNTGELFFGEGSRLTVL.

This clone appeared a single time. The V call is TRBV6-5, the J call TRBJ2-7, with TRBD2 identical over 11 bases. There are 15 residues in the CDR3. Germline assignment: CDR1 MNHEY and CDR2 SVGAGI. The V gene end was trimmed by 0 bases and the J gene end by 6 bases; junction bases not matched to a gene: 4. In DNA form, the CDR3 reads TGTGCCAGCAGTTACTCGACTAGCGGGGAGACCGAGCAGTACTTC. As protein: CASSYSTSGETEQYF.